The 18 T cell receptor beta chains reported below all come from one sample, sequenced in a study of CD8 T cells in Susac syndrome. Random hexamers were used to reverse transcribe an amount of roughly 0.45 to 1 ug RNA. TCRdb redid the calling of the immunoSEQ multiplex PCR reads with MiXCR, one entry per CDR3 protein. In the table there are 150,000 to 200,000 distinct CDR3 sequences, roughly 94% of which are singletons. Source material: CD4+ T cells from PBMCs. These receptors all stem from a human donor with multiple sclerosis.

The chain couples TRBV11-2 to TRBJ2-2; the match to TRBD2 covers 10 bases. CDR1 is SGHAT and CDR2 is FQNNGV in the germline V gene. The trim removed 2 bases at V and 1 base at J, leaving 1 base unmatched. The CDR3 sequence is 16 residues long. The CDR3 loop reads CASSLIAGGNTGELFF. The CDR3 nucleotides are TGTGCCAGCAGCTTAATAGCGGGAGGGAACACCGGGGAGCTGTTTTTT.

V usage is TRBV6-1 and J usage is TRBJ1-1; D not certain. There are 12 residues in the CDR3. Trimming pared 7 bases from V and 4 bases from J, leaving 10 bases between. CDR1 is MNHNS and CDR2 is SASEGT in the germline V gene. CDR3 region: CASMMDVTEAFF. The DNA of the CDR3 is TGTGCCAGCATGATGGATGTCACTGAAGCTTTCTTT.

The CDR3: CASSQGPAVVPSGNTIYF. The CDR3, as DNA: TGTGCCAGCAGCCAGGGGCCCGCAGTGGTACCCTCTGGAAACACCATATATTTT. The chain couples TRBV7-9 to TRBJ1-3; TRBD1 might be the D (6 bases). The CDR3 length is 18 residues. Per germline, CDR1 SEHNR and CDR2 FQNEAQ (reference sequence). V dropped 5 bases and J dropped 0 bases, with 20 bases sitting between them.

The chain's CDR3 is CASSLGYGNGGEQYF. CDR3 in DNA: TGTGCCAGCAGCTTAGGTTACGGGAACGGGGGCGAGCAGTACTTC. This chain connects TRBV7-2 to TRBJ2-7; tentatively, D is TRBD2 (6 bases). V was trimmed by 1 base and J by 6 bases, leaving 16 bases between them. Germline CDR1 and CDR2: SGHTA and FQGNSA. The CDR3 has 15 amino acids.

This clonotype was detected only once. The CDR3 DNA reads as TGTGCCAGCAGCAAGGTGGTCAGGGAAGGCACTGAAGCTTTCTTT. Amino acid sequence: CASSKVVREGTEAFF. The gene calls are TRBV21-1 and TRBJ1-1; the table gives TRBD1 as D, unverified against the DNA. TRBV21-1 is termed a pseudogene. The CDR3 length is 15 residues.

This chain uses TRBV7-8 with TRBJ2-6, with D hard to call. The CDR3 contains 15 residues. The ends were cut back, 5 bases at V and 3 bases at J, with 11 bases in the middle. CDR1 and CDR2 (germline): SGHVS, FQNEAQ. The chain's CDR3 is CASSVGRFGANVLTF. The CDR3 DNA follows: TGTGCCAGCAGCGTGGGCCGGTTTGGGGCCAACGTCCTGACTTTC. Based on the CDR3 plus reference TRBV7-8 and TRBJ2-6, the full variable domain is GAGVSQSPRYKVAKRGQDVALRCDPISGHVSLFWYQQALGQGPEFLTYFQNEAQLDKSGLPSDRFFAERPEGSVSTLKIQRTQQEDSAVYLCASSVGRFGANVLTFGAGSRLTVL.

This clonotype was seen a few times. This chain uses TRBV5-1 with TRBJ2-4; D perhaps matches TRBD1 (5 bases). V was shortened by 1 base and J by 14 bases, with 10 bases between the two germline ends. The CDR3 sequence is 11 residues long. Germline V gene data show CDR1 as SGHRS and CDR2 as YFSETQ. In DNA, the CDR3 is TGCGCCAGCAGCTTGAAGGGGCTGAAGTACTTC. Its translation: CASSLKGLKYF.

The chain joins TRBV5-1 to TRBJ2-3, with 13 nucleotides matching TRBD2. The J segment lost 4 bases and the V segment lost 2 bases, leaving 4 bases of the junction unmatched. From germline, CDR1 is SGHRS and CDR2 YFSETQ. CDR3 size: 16 residues. The CDR3 coding sequence is TGCGCCAGCAGCTTTGGGACTAGCGGGAATGCAGATACGCAGTATTTT. Residues: CASSFGTSGNADTQYF.

The chain combines TRBV7-9 with TRBJ1-3; maybe TRBD1 (6 bases). Germline CDR1 SEHNR, CDR2 FQNEAQ (reference sequence). This CDR3 is 16 amino acids long. Trimming took off 5 bases at V and 0 bases at J, with 14 bases between the two ends. The CDR3 nucleotides read TGTGCCAGCAGCCAGGGGAGCGGGCTCTCTGGAAACACCATATATTTT. Translating gives CASSQGSGLSGNTIYF. Full variable domain (rest looked up from reference TRBV7-9 and TRBJ1-3): DTGVSQNPRHKITKRGQNVTFRCDPISEHNRLYWYRQTLGQGPEFLTYFQNEAQLEKSRLLSDRFSAERPKGSFSTLEIQRTEQGDSAMYLCASSQGSGLSGNTIYFGEGSWLTVV.

CDR3 loop: CATSSGIYEQYF. The CDR3, as DNA: TGTGCCACCAGCAGTGGGATCTACGAGCAGTACTTC. The chain is built from TRBV15 and TRBJ2-7; D ambiguous. Between the trimmed V and J ends, which lost 3 bases and 3 bases, there was a span of 6 bases. The CDR3 length is 12 residues. Germline V CDR1 and CDR2: LNHNV, YYDKDF (reference sequence).

The gene calls are TRBV28 and TRBJ1-1; D unresolved. From germline, CDR1 is MDHEN and CDR2 SYDVKM. The CDR3 consists of 12 residues. Trimming cost V 7 bases and J 4 bases, with 10 bases left between them. For the CDR3, the DNA is TGTGCCAGCACCCTCCGGGCCACTGAAGCTTTCTTT. Encoded protein: CASTLRATEAFF.

The V gene is TRBV12-3 or TRBV12-4, the J gene TRBJ1-2; a possible D gene is TRBD1 (6 bases). V gave up 5 bases and J gave up 7 bases, with 8 bases separating them. CDR3 length equals 11 residues. Written as DNA, the CDR3 is TGTGCCAGCAGTCCAGGGGCTGGCTACACCTTC. Its translation is CASSPGAGYTF.

The CDR3 DNA follows: TGTGCCAGCAGCTTGGGGAACTCCTACAATGAGCAGTTCTTC. It specifies CASSLGNSYNEQFF. J is TRBJ2-1 and V is TRBV7-3, with D unresolved. Germline CDR1 reads SGHTA; CDR2 reads FQGTGA. The V end lost 3 bases, the J end lost 0 bases, and 6 bases lay between the germline ends. The CDR3 totals 14 residues.

The genes are TRBV2 and TRBJ2-1; D possibly corresponds to TRBD2 (6 bases). V was shortened by 7 bases and J by 8 bases, with 9 bases between the two germline ends. The CDR3 has 11 amino acids. The V gene's germline CDR1 is SNHLY and CDR2 FYNNEI. The CDR3 protein is CASNWRDEQFF. The CDR3 DNA follows: TGTGCCAGCAATTGGAGGGATGAGCAGTTCTTC.

This clonotype was observed a few times. This rearrangement joins TRBV7-9 to TRBJ2-2; D unclear. This CDR3 is 15 amino acids long. V was cut by 3 bases and J by 0 bases, with 8 bases left in between. Per germline, CDR1 SEHNR and CDR2 FQNEAQ (reference sequence). As DNA, the CDR3 is TGTGCCAGCAGCTTGTCGGGTACGAACACCGGGGAGCTGTTTTTT. Its protein product is CASSLSGTNTGELFF.

The chain couples TRBV20-1 to TRBJ2-7; maybe TRBD1 (6 bases). The CDR3 is made up of 14 amino acids. The V gene's germline CDR1 is DFQATT and CDR2 SNEGSKA (reference sequence). The V end was cut by 2 bases, the J end by 4 bases, with 15 bases between. The CDR3 sequence is CSARYPQGTYEQYF. CDR3 in DNA: TGCAGTGCTAGATACCCTCAGGGGACGTACGAGCAGTACTTC.

This clonotype turned up a few times. The rearrangement links TRBV2 to TRBJ2-1, with D perhaps matching TRBD2 (6 bases). V lost 7 bases to trimming and J lost 7 bases, with 23 bases between them. CDR1 is SNHLY, CDR2 FYNNEI, per germline. This CDR3 is 16 amino acids long. The CDR3 region is CASTFFPGLASNEQFF. CDR3 DNA sequence: TGTGCCAGCACCTTTTTCCCGGGACTGGCCTCTAATGAGCAGTTCTTC.

J is TRBJ1-4 and V is TRBV6-2 or TRBV6-3, with unresolved D. V lost 0 bases and J 8 bases, leaving 13 bases between the germline ends. The CDR3 extends over 15 amino acids. The germline V gene encodes CDR1 MNHEY and CDR2 SVGEGT. Here the CDR3 DNA reads TGTGCCAGCAGTTACTCGGACCGAGTGGACGAAAAACTGTTTTTT. As protein: CASSYSDRVDEKLFF.